This TCR beta chain was recovered during a study of cytomegalovirus exposure and HLA in healthy donors. This CDR3 is 14 amino acids long. The V gene's germline CDR1 is SNHLY and CDR2 FYNNEI. The V gene lost 3 bases and the J gene lost 6 bases, with 12 bases spanning the gap. Primers included in the PCR were 60 Vbeta and 13 Jbeta primers. This table comes from immunoSEQ multiplex PCR, and its TCRdb copy is limited to in-frame clones, with some not included. In the table there are some 100,000 clones, more than 65% of which are singletons. V gene TRBV2 combines with J gene TRBJ2-1; D remains unclear. This receptor was obtained from a girl aged 2 to 10 in good health and CMV-seropositive. The material sequenced was PBMCs. CDR3 in DNA: TGTGCCAGCAGTGAGGTTCCGCTAACCAATGAGCAGTTCTTC. The encoded protein is CASSEVPLTNEQFF.